The next 25 T cell receptor beta chains were all read from a single sample in a study of TIL therapy for anti-PD-1-resistant metastatic lung cancer. This sample's time point: pre-treatment sample, taken before nivolumab and TIL therapy. The libraries were made with immunoSEQ v3. TCRdb's table, derived via immunoSEQ multiplex PCR, lists solely in-frame clones and lacks some. Among roughly 60,000 clones listed, roughly 91% were seen once. This specimen consisted of blood, obtained at baseline. Source of these receptors: a person aged 25 to 80 with non-small cell lung cancer.

The chain employs TRBV19 and TRBJ2-7; TRBD1 is a possible D gene (5 bases). V lost 5 bases to trimming and J lost 5 bases, with 16 bases between them. Germline CDR1 and CDR2: LNHDA and SQIVND (reference sequence). The CDR3 is 14 amino acids. CDR3 in amino acids: CASSPQGKVNEQYF. CDR3 nucleotide sequence: TGTGCCAGTAGTCCGCAGGGTAAGGTCAACGAGCAGTACTTC. Complete variable domain (other parts from reference TRBV19 and TRBJ2-7): DGGITQSPKYLFRKEGQNVTLSCEQNLNHDAMYWYRQDPGQGLRLIYYSQIVNDFQKGDIAEGYSVSREKKESFPLTVTSAQKNPTAFYLCASSPQGKVNEQYFGPGTRLTVT.

CDR3 nucleotide sequence: TGCGCCAGCAGCCCCCAAAGAGTCGGAGCGCAGTATTTT. This sequence encodes CASSPQRVGAQYF. This sequence joins TRBV10-1 and TRBJ2-3; D call uncertain. Per the germline V gene, CDR1 is WNHNN and CDR2 is SYGVQD (reference sequence). V lost 6 bases to trimming and J lost 10 bases, with 17 bases between them. CDR3 size: 13 residues.

The gene calls are TRBV12-3 or TRBV12-4 and TRBJ1-1; D is ambiguous. Trimming pared 6 bases from V and 8 bases from J, leaving 13 bases between. This CDR3 has 12 residues. The CDR3 sequence is CASRKIREEAFF. CDR3 DNA sequence: TGTGCCAGCAGGAAGATCCGGGAAGAAGCTTTCTTT.

V usage is TRBV5-1 and J usage is TRBJ2-7; the D gene could be TRBD1 or TRBD2 (6 bases each). V dropped 0 bases and J dropped 1 base, with 11 bases sitting between them. Germline CDR1 is SGHRS and CDR2 is YFSETQ. The CDR3 runs 15 residues. The CDR3 sequence is CASSLGGAGSYEQYF. In DNA form, the CDR3 reads TGCGCCAGCAGCTTGGGGGGGGCAGGGTCCTACGAGCAGTACTTC.

The chain joins TRBV9 to TRBJ1-5; 7 bases agree with TRBD1. The CDR3 runs to 15 residues. V was pared by 0 bases and J by 0 bases, with 0 bases of the junction left unmatched. Germline CDR1 reads SGDLS; CDR2 reads YYNGEE. CDR3 sequence reads: CASSVGDSSNQPQHF. The CDR3 DNA reads as TGTGCCAGCAGCGTAGGGGACAGTAGCAATCAGCCCCAGCATTTT.

This rearrangement joins TRBV7-2 to TRBJ2-1, with 9 bases identical to TRBD2. The CDR3 spans 15 residues. Germline V lookup: CDR1 SGHTA, CDR2 FQGNSA. Losses at the gene ends were 5 bases for V and 0 bases for J; bases not matched to a gene: 2. Written as DNA, the CDR3 is TGTGCCAGCAGCCTTAGCGGGAGCTCCTACAATGAGCAGTTCTTC. Its protein is CASSLSGSSYNEQFF. Using reference TRBV7-2 and TRBJ2-1 for the parts outside the CDR3, the full variable domain is GAGVSQSPSNKVTEKGKDVELRCDPISGHTALYWYRQSLGQGLEFLIYFQGNSAPDKSGLPSDRFSAERTGGSVSTLTIQRTQQEDSAVYLCASSLSGSSYNEQFFGPGTRLTVL.

The chain joins TRBV3-1 (or the pseudogene TRBV3-2) to TRBJ2-2, with D perhaps assigned TRBD1 or TRBD2 (5 bases each). With 4 bases removed from V and 7 bases from J, the gap between germline ends came to 25 bases. The germline gives CDR1 LGHDT, CDR2 YNNKEL (reference sequence). The CDR3 totals 18 residues. The CDR3 sequence: CASSPRGLAYRVDGELFF. CDR3 DNA: TGTGCCAGCAGCCCCCGGGGCCTAGCCTACCGCGTTGACGGGGAGCTGTTTTTT.

The chain couples TRBV24-1 to TRBJ2-5, with 7 positions matching TRBD1. The CDR3 contains 15 residues. The junction had 6 bases not matched to a gene; V was cut back by 2 bases and J by 4 bases. Germline V lookup: CDR1 KGHDR, CDR2 SFDVKD. The CDR3 region has the DNA TGTGCCACCAGTGATTCGGGACAGATATCAGAGACCCAGTACTTC. Protein sequence: CATSDSGQISETQYF.

This clone was observed a single time. The J gene is TRBJ1-2, the V gene TRBV11-1; 7 bases fit TRBD1. CDR1 and CDR2 (germline): SGHAT, FQDESV (reference sequence). V shed 1 base, J shed 8 bases, and the junction held 10 bases outside the gene matches. The CDR3 loop spans 15 amino acids. CDR3 sequence reads: CASSLGRGAGRGYTF. The CDR3 DNA reads TGTGCCAGCAGCTTAGGCAGGGGGGCTGGACGCGGCTACACCTTC.

This chain links TRBV7-9 with TRBJ1-2, with a tentative D call TRBD1 (6 bases). This CDR3 is built from 14 residues. CDR1 and CDR2 from the germline V gene are SEHNR and FQNEAQ (reference sequence). The V and J ends lost 5 bases and 4 bases respectively, with 14 bases between them. The CDR3 here is CASSNYREAYGYTF. The CDR3 nucleotides are TGTGCCAGCAGCAACTACAGGGAGGCCTATGGCTACACCTTC.

The rearrangement links TRBV28 to TRBJ2-1; no clear D. The CDR3 runs 12 residues. Germline V CDR1 and CDR2: MDHEN, SYDVKM. Trimming removed 6 bases from V and 9 bases from J, with 12 bases in between. CDR3 region: CASSVSLGEQFF. DNA of the CDR3: TGTGCCAGCAGCGTCAGCTTGGGTGAGCAGTTCTTC.

The chain has TRBV29-1 and TRBJ2-3; perhaps TRBD1 as D (6 bases). The CDR3 runs to 13 residues. The germline V gene encodes CDR1 SQVTM and CDR2 ANQGSEA. Trimming pared 6 bases from V and 1 base from J, leaving 11 bases between. DNA for the CDR3: TGCAGCGTGGACAGTTCCGGCACAGATACGCAGTATTTT. It specifies CSVDSSGTDTQYF.

The rearrangement uses TRBV11-2 and TRBJ2-7; D uncertain. Trimming removed 3 bases at V and 6 bases at J, with 6 bases between. The CDR3 is made up of 11 amino acids. Germline V gives CDR1 SGHAT, CDR2 FQNNGV. CDR3 region: CASSFPREQYF. Here the CDR3 DNA reads TGTGCCAGCAGCTTCCCGCGCGAGCAGTACTTC.

V gene TRBV18 combines with J gene TRBJ2-7; TRBD1 is a possible D gene (6 bases). V lost 3 bases, J lost 1 base, and 10 bases lay in between. Germline V gene lookup returns CDR1 KGHSH and CDR2 LQKENI. The CDR3 extends over 14 amino acids. DNA of the CDR3: TGTGCCAGCTCACCGACAGGACCTTCCTACGAGCAGTACTTC. Protein product: CASSPTGPSYEQYF.

This rearrangement joins TRBV5-1 to TRBJ2-3; maybe TRBD2 (6 bases). Germline V gene data show CDR1 as SGHRS and CDR2 as YFSETQ. The CDR3 sequence is 15 residues long. The V end lost 4 bases, the J end lost 4 bases, and 16 bases lay between the germline ends. CDR3 DNA: TGCGCCAGCAGCCTCCCTCGCGGGGCGGCAGATACGCAGTATTTT. Protein product: CASSLPRGAADTQYF.

The chain carries TRBV2 and TRBJ2-2, with D tentatively TRBD2 (7 bases). Germline values: CDR1 SNHLY, CDR2 FYNNEI. The CDR3 is 16 amino acids. Trimming left V 6 bases short and J 5 bases short, with 19 bases between. The DNA for the CDR3 is TGTGCCAGCAGGAAGGACGGGGGGCCGGGAACCGGGGAGCTGTTTTTT. Translation gives CASRKDGGPGTGELFF.

This sequence joins TRBV27 and TRBJ2-7, with D hard to call. The CDR3 covers 13 residues. Trimming shortened V by 2 bases and J by 0 bases, and 5 bases separated the two germline ends. The germline CDR1 and CDR2 sequences are MNHEY and SMNVEV (reference sequence). For the CDR3, the DNA is TGTGCCAGCAGTTTAAAAACCTCCTACGAGCAGTACTTC. Protein sequence: CASSLKTSYEQYF.

This CDR3 is CASSLTGPSMNTEAFF. CDR3 bases: TGTGCCAGCAGTTTAACAGGGCCGTCAATGAACACTGAAGCTTTCTTT. The genes are TRBV27 and TRBJ1-1, with D possibly matching TRBD1 (6 bases). CDR3 length: 16 residues. V shed 2 bases and J shed 0 bases, with 13 bases lying between them. Germline-derived CDR1 and CDR2 are MNHEY and SMNVEV (reference sequence).

CDR3 region: CASREGLGTYNEQFF. The CDR3 nucleotides are TGTGCCAGCAGAGAGGGACTAGGGACCTACAATGAGCAGTTCTTC. V and J are TRBV6-5 and TRBJ2-1, with TRBD2 identical over 8 bases. Germline loops: CDR1 MNHEY, CDR2 SVGAGI. There are 15 residues in the CDR3. V lost 6 bases, J lost 2 bases, and 6 bases stayed unmatched.

The chain recombines TRBV15 with TRBJ1-1, with TRBD1 identical over 7 bases. The V gene's germline CDR1 is LNHNV and CDR2 YYDKDF (reference sequence). V dropped 5 bases and J dropped 9; count of bases not matched to a gene: 6. The CDR3 sequence is 12 residues long. Here the CDR3 DNA reads TGTGCCACCAGCTCCCGGGACAGCCAAGCTTTCTTT. It specifies CATSSRDSQAFF.

The chain is built from TRBV28 and TRBJ1-3; TRBD1 might be the D (5 bases). The ends were cut back, 5 bases at V and 0 bases at J, with 20 bases in the middle. Germline loops: CDR1 MDHEN, CDR2 SYDVKM. The CDR3 is made up of 18 amino acids. The CDR3 protein is CASSPPSGQGSSGNTIYF. In nucleotides, the CDR3 is TGTGCCAGCAGTCCCCCGTCGGGGCAGGGAAGCTCTGGAAACACCATATATTTT.

The chain joins TRBV28 to TRBJ1-5; tentatively, D is TRBD1 (5 bases). Germline V gene lookup returns CDR1 MDHEN and CDR2 SYDVKM. The CDR3 runs 17 residues. Trimming shortened V by 1 base and J by 0 bases, and 13 bases separated the two germline ends. CDR3 sequence reads: CASSLFRGDHSNQPQHF. The CDR3 bases are TGTGCCAGCAGTTTATTTAGGGGCGACCATAGCAATCAGCCCCAGCATTTT. The whole variable domain, remainder taken from reference TRBV28 and TRBJ1-5, is DVKVTQSSRYLVKRTGEKVFLECVQDMDHENMFWYRQDPGLGLRLIYFSYDVKMKEKGDIPEGYSVSREKKERFSLILESASTNQTSMYLCASSLFRGDHSNQPQHFGDGTRLSIL.

V gene TRBV12-3 or TRBV12-4 combines with J gene TRBJ1-2, with D perhaps TRBD1 (5 bases). Trimming cost V 1 base and J 4 bases, with 7 bases left between them. This CDR3 contains 13 residues. Here the CDR3 DNA reads TGTGCCAGCAGTTTAGGGGGGATCTATGGCTACACCTTC. Amino acids: CASSLGGIYGYTF.

The chain combines TRBV7-9 with TRBJ2-7; 9 bases match TRBD2. In germline, CDR1 is SEHNR, CDR2 FQNEAQ (reference sequence). The V segment lost 5 bases and the J segment 0 bases; nucleotides outside the gene matches: 8. The CDR3 runs to 16 residues. Here the CDR3 DNA reads TGTGCCAGCAGCCCCCTAGCGGGGTCGAGCTCCTACGAGCAGTACTTC. Its translation: CASSPLAGSSSYEQYF.

The chain uses TRBV27 and TRBJ1-3; TRBD1 matches at 8 bases. Germline CDR1 MNHEY, CDR2 SMNVEV (reference sequence). Trimming at V came to 6 bases and at J to 9 bases, leaving 10 bases not matched to a gene. The CDR3 runs 14 residues. In DNA form, the CDR3 reads TGTGCCAGCAGGCAACAGGGGGAGGATGGCACCATATATTTT. This translates into CASRQQGEDGTIYF.